The 13 T cell receptor beta chains in this list originate from one sample, sequenced in a study of Ad26.COV2.S vaccination and SARS-CoV-2 variants. The repertoire was sequenced with immunoSEQ multiplex PCR; TCRdb's copy has only in-frame clones and lacks some. The sample has around 450,000 clones; more than 80% are singletons. Treatment noted: roughly 20 received Ad26.COV2.S at low or high dose, single or two shots; 5 received placebo; per-sample allocation not given. Material that was analyzed had been drawn on day 63 after the first vaccine or placebo injection. Sequenced material: peripheral blood, taken in a trial of Ad26.COV2.S vaccine versus placebo. These receptors were collected from a person aged 18 to 59 who received the Ad26.COV2.S COVID-19 vaccine or a placebo.

The chain combines TRBV2 with TRBJ2-7; D unclear. The CDR3 runs 12 residues. From germline, CDR1 is SNHLY and CDR2 FYNNEI. The V end was cut by 2 bases, the J end by 5 bases, with 7 bases between. CDR3 sequence reads: CASSELDDEQYF. CDR3 nucleotides: TGTGCCAGCAGTGAATTGGACGACGAGCAGTACTTC. Supplemented by reference TRBV2 and TRBJ2-7, the full variable domain reads EPEVTQTPSHQVTQMGQEVILRCVPISNHLYFYWYRQILGQKVEFLVSFYNNEISEKSEIFDDQFSVERPDGSNFTLKIRSTKLEDSAMYFCASSELDDEQYFGPGTRLTVT.

The V gene is TRBV2, the J gene TRBJ2-1; 12 bases are a match to TRBD2. V gave up 6 bases and J gave up 5 bases; unmatched junction bases: 5. Germline V CDR1 and CDR2: SNHLY, FYNNEI. This CDR3 comprises 15 residues. For the CDR3, the DNA is TGTGCCAGCAGGGCGGGACTAGCGGGTCACAATGAGCAGTTCTTC. Its translation is CASRAGLAGHNEQFF.

The chain joins TRBV10-3 to TRBJ2-3; D may be TRBD1 or TRBD2 (6 bases each). CDR3 length equals 15 residues. Trimming cost V 6 bases and J 5 bases, with 18 bases left between them. Looked up from germline, CDR1 is ENHRY and CDR2 is SYGVKD. The CDR3 DNA reads as TGTGCCATCAGACAGGGACTGAGCGACTTAGATACGCAGTATTTT. The encoded protein is CAIRQGLSDLDTQYF.

The chain carries TRBV5-1 and TRBJ1-4; perhaps TRBD1 as D (5 bases). This CDR3 comprises 13 residues. Trimming stripped 0 bases from V and 7 bases from J, with 7 bases between. CDR1 and CDR2 (germline): SGHRS, YFSETQ. The CDR3 nucleotides are TGCGCCAGCAGCTTGGGACAGTCTGAAAAACTGTTTTTT. This gives the protein CASSLGQSEKLFF.

The chain links TRBV7-2 to TRBJ2-7; D possibly corresponds to TRBD2 (6 bases). Trimming removed 2 bases from V and 0 bases from J, with 11 bases in between. This CDR3 has 15 amino acids. Germline loops: CDR1 SGHTA, CDR2 FQGNSA. CDR3 sequence (DNA): TGTGCCAGCAGCTTAACTAGCCTGAGCTCCTACGAGCAGTACTTC. Translated, it gives CASSLTSLSSYEQYF.

The chain carries TRBV27 and TRBJ1-6; 9 bases align to TRBD1. The germline V gene has CDR1 MNHEY and CDR2 SMNVEV (reference sequence). This CDR3 region has 15 residues. J gave up 9 bases and V 3 bases, and 6 bases lay outside the gene matches. The chain's CDR3 is CASSLKGTGSSPLHF. The CDR3 nucleotides read TGTGCCAGCAGTTTGAAAGGGACAGGGAGTTCACCCCTCCACTTT.

The V and J genes are TRBV7-2 and TRBJ1-1; D is unclear. The germline V gene has CDR1 SGHTA and CDR2 FQGNSA. The CDR3 consists of 14 residues. The ends were cut back, 0 bases at V and 3 bases at J, with 8 bases in the middle. In DNA, the CDR3 is TGTGCCAGCAGCTTAGCGCAGTGGGACACTGAAGCTTTCTTT. Its translation: CASSLAQWDTEAFF.

The V and J genes are TRBV7-2 and TRBJ1-4; D not certain. The ends were cut back, 5 bases at V and 10 bases at J, with 14 bases in the middle. CDR1 is SGHTA, CDR2 FQGNSA, per germline. The CDR3 consists of 13 residues. In nucleotides, the CDR3 is TGTGCCAGCAGCCCTGACAACAGAGGAAAACTGTTTTTT. Amino acid sequence: CASSPDNRGKLFF. The full variable domain, in which reference TRBV7-2 and TRBJ1-4 provide the parts outside the CDR3, is GAGVSQSPSNKVTEKGKDVELRCDPISGHTALYWYRQSLGQGLEFLIYFQGNSAPDKSGLPSDRFSAERTGGSVSTLTIQRTQQEDSAVYLCASSPDNRGKLFFGSGTQLSVL.

The chain is built from TRBV6-5 and TRBJ2-7; TRBD1 matches at 7 bases. Germline values: CDR1 MNHEY, CDR2 SVGAGI. V was pared by 5 bases and J by 5 bases, with 12 bases of the junction left unmatched. The CDR3 is 15 amino acids. CDR3 sequence: CASSTSTGPPHEQYF. CDR3 sequence (DNA): TGTGCCAGCAGTACCTCGACAGGGCCCCCCCACGAGCAGTACTTC.

This chain uses TRBV7-9 with TRBJ2-7; 10 bases are a match to TRBD1. J lost 2 bases, V lost 5 bases, and 6 bases had no gene match. Germline CDR1 is SEHNR and CDR2 is FQNEAQ (reference sequence). This CDR3 is 15 amino acids long. The CDR3 loop is CASSVRDRGTYEQYF. CDR3 bases: TGTGCCAGCAGCGTCAGGGACAGGGGTACCTACGAGCAGTACTTC. Variable domain in full (rest from reference TRBV7-9 and TRBJ2-7): DTGVSQNPRHKITKRGQNVTFRCDPISEHNRLYWYRQTLGQGPEFLTYFQNEAQLEKSRLLSDRFSAERPKGSFSTLEIQRTEQGDSAMYLCASSVRDRGTYEQYFGPGTRLTVT.

This clone came up once. The genes are TRBV28 and TRBJ2-7; D remains unclear. From germline, CDR1 is MDHEN and CDR2 SYDVKM. V lost 5 bases to trimming and J lost 4 bases, with 6 bases between them. This CDR3 spans 11 amino acids. The CDR3 is CASSPGYEQYF. CDR3 in DNA: TGTGCCAGCAGTCCTGGATACGAGCAGTACTTC.

This chain links TRBV20-1 with TRBJ2-7, with a weak D call TRBD1 (8 bases). The germline V gene encodes CDR1 DFQATT and CDR2 SNEGSKA (reference sequence). This CDR3 spans 11 amino acids. This CDR3 is CSLRGRGEQYF. CDR3 bases: TGCAGCCTCAGGGGGCGGGGGGAGCAGTACTTC.

The rearrangement joins TRBV3-1 (or the pseudogene TRBV3-2) to TRBJ1-3; D unclear. Germline CDR1 is LGHDT and CDR2 is YNNKEL (reference sequence). Trimming removed 1 base at V and 4 bases at J, with 5 bases between. The CDR3 has 13 residues. The CDR3 DNA is TGTGCCAGCAGCCAAGTTCGCGGAAACACCATATATTTT. It is translated as CASSQVRGNTIYF.